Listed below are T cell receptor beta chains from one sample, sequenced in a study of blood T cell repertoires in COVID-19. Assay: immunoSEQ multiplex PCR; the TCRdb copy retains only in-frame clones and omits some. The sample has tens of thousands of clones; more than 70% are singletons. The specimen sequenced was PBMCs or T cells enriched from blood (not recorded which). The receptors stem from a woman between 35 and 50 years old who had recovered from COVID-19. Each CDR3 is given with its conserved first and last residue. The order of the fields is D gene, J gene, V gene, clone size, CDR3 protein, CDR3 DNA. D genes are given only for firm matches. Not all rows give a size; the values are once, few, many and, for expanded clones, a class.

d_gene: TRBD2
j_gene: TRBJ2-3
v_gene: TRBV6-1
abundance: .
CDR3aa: CASSGTLAASLRADTQYF
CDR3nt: TGTGCCAGCAGTGGGACGCTAGCGGCCTCCCTGCGAGCAGATACGCAGTATTTT

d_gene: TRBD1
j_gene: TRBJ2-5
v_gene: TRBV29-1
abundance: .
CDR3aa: CSGITGGHETQYF
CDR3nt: TGCAGCGGTATTACAGGGGGCCACGAGACCCAGTACTTC

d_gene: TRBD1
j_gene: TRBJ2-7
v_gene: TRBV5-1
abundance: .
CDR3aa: CASSLDGTDYYEQYF
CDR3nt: TGCGCCAGCAGCTTGGATGGGACAGATTACTACGAGCAGTACTTC

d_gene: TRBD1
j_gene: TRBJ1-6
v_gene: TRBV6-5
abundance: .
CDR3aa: CASSYFVTGDNSPLHF
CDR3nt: TGTGCCAGCAGTTACTTTGTCACAGGGGATAATTCACCCCTCCACTTT

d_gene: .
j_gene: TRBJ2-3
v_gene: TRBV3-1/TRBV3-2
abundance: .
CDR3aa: CASSTRTYTDTQYF
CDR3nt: TGTGCCAGCAGCACCCGGACTTACACAGATACGCAGTATTTT

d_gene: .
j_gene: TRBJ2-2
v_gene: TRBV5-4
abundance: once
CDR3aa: CASSFYGIPGELFF
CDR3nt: TGTGCCAGCAGCTTTTACGGGATCCCCGGGGAGCTGTTTTTT

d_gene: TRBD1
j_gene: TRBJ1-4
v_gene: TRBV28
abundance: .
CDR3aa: CATGTGYNEKLFF
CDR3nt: TGTGCCACAGGGACAGGGTATAATGAAAAACTGTTTTTT

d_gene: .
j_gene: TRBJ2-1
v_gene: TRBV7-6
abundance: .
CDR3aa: CASSSEQGLGEQFF
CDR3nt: TGTGCCAGCAGCTCGGAACAGGGCTTGGGTGAGCAGTTCTTC

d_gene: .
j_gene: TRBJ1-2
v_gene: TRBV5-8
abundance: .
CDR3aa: CASSLMDKATYGYTF
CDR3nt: TGTGCCAGCAGCCTGATGGACAAGGCGACCTATGGCTACACCTTC

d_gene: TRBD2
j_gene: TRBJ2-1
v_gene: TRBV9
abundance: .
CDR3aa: CASSAAPAGGTYNEQFF
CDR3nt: TGTGCCAGCAGCGCCGCGCCTGCGGGGGGGACTTACAATGAGCAGTTCTTC

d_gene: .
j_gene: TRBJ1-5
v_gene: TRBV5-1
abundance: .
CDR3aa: CASSLGCTGRYQPQHF
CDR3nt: TGCGCCAGCAGCTTGGGTTGTACAGGACGATATCAGCCCCAGCATTTT

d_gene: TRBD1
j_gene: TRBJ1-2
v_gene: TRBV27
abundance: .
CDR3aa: CASSASGTGLYGYTF
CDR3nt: TGTGCCAGCAGTGCGAGCGGGACAGGCCTATATGGCTACACCTTC

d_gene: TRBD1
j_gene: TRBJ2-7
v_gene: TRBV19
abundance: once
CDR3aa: CASSMARQGSEQYF
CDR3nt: TGTGCCAGTAGTATGGCGAGACAGGGGAGCGAGCAGTACTTC

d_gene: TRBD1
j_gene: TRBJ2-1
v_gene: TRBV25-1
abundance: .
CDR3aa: CASSETGGASSYNEQFF
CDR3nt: TGTGCCAGCAGTGAAACAGGGGGCGCATCCTCCTACAATGAGCAGTTCTTC

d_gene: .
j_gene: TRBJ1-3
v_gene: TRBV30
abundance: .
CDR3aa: CAWSVPQAGQF
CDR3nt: TGTGCCTGGAGTGTACCGCAGGCTGGGCAGTTT

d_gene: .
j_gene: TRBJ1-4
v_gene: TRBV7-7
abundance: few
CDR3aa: CASSLNRNEKLFF
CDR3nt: TGTGCCAGCAGCCTAAACCGAAATGAAAAACTGTTTTTT

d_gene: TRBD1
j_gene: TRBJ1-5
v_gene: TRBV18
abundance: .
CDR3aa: CASSSPGGRNQPQHF
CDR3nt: TGTGCCAGCTCATCCCCAGGGGGCAGGAATCAGCCCCAGCATTTT

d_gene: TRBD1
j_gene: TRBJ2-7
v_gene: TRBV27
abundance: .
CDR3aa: CASSPGTAYEQYF
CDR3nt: TGTGCCAGCAGTCCCGGGACAGCCTACGAGCAGTACTTC

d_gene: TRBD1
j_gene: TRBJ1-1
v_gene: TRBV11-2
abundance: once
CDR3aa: CASSSGTGLNTEAFF
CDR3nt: TGTGCCAGCAGCTCGGGGACAGGGCTGAACACTGAAGCTTTCTTT

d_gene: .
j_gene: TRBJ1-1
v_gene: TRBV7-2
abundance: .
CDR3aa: CASSLHGPTEAFF
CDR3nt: TGTGCCAGCAGCTTACACGGTCCAACTGAAGCTTTCTTT

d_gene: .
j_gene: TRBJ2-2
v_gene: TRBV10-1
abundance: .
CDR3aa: CASRTDRNTGELFF
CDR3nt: TGCGCCAGCAGGACTGACCGAAACACCGGGGAGCTGTTTTTT

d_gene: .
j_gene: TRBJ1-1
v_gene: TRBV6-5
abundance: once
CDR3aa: CARLLDRGNTEAFF
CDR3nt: TGTGCCAGATTGCTAGACAGAGGGAACACTGAAGCTTTCTTT

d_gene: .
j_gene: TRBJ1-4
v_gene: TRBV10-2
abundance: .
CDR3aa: CASSEWREKLFF
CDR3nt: TGCGCCAGCAGTGAGTGGAGAGAAAAACTGTTTTTT

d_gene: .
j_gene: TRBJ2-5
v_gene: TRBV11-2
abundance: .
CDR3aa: CASSQGRAQETQYF
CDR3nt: TGTGCCAGCAGCCAGGGGAGAGCCCAAGAGACCCAGTACTTC

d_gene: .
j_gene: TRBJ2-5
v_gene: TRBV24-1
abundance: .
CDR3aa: CATSDPRTVEETQYF
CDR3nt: TGTGCCACCAGTGATCCCCGGACAGTCGAAGAGACCCAGTACTTC

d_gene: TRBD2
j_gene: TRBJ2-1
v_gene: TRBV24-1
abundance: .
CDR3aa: CATSDPGPSGGRNEQFF
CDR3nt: TGTGCCACCAGTGACCCCGGTCCTAGCGGGGGGAGGAATGAGCAGTTCTTC

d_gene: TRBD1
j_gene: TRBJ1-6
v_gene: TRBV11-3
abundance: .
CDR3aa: CASSRSGQQNSPLHF
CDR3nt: TGTGCCAGCAGCCGCTCGGGACAGCAAAATTCACCCCTCCACTTT

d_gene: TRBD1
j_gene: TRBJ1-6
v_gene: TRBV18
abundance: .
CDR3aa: CASSPRTGGSPDPPLHF
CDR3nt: TGTGCCAGCTCACCACGGACAGGGGGCTCTCCGGATCCACCCCTCCACTTT

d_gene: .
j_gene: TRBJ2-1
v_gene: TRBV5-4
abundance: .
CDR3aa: CASRGEGPNEQFF
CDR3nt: TGTGCCAGCAGAGGTGAGGGTCCCAATGAGCAGTTCTTC

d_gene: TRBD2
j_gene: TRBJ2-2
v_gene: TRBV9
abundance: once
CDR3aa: CASSVEAGGTGELFF
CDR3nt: TGTGCCAGCAGCGTAGAGGCGGGGGGCACCGGGGAGCTGTTTTTT

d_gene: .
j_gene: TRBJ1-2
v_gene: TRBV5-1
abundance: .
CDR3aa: CASSPNGGSVKGYTF
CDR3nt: TGCGCCAGCAGCCCGAACGGGGGTTCGGTAAAAGGCTACACCTTC

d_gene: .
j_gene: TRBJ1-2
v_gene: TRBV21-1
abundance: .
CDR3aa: CASRDRAVLNYGYTF
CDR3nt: TGTGCCAGCAGGGACAGGGCCGTCCTTAACTATGGCTACACCTTC

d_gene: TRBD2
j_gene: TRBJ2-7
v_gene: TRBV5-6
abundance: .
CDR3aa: CACRRAGGPYEQYF
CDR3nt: TGTGCCTGCAGAAGAGCGGGGGGACCTTACGAGCAGTACTTC

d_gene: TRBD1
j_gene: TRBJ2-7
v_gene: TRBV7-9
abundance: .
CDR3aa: CASSLARGQGTYEQYF
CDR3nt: TGTGCCAGCAGCTTAGCGCGGGGACAGGGAACCTACGAGCAGTACTTC

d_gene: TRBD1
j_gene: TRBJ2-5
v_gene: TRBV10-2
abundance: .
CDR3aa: CASSATGGFETQYF
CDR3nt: TGCGCCAGCAGTGCCACAGGGGGTTTTGAGACCCAGTACTTC

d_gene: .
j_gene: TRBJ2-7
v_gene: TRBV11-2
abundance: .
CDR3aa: CASSLEAPYEQYF
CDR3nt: TGTGCCAGCAGCTTAGAAGCCCCCTACGAGCAGTACTTC